This T cell receptor beta chain was identified in a study of cytomegalovirus exposure and HLA in healthy donors. Study-wide results and limits: Apart from CMV serostatus, no immune exposure information was available. TCR beta V- and J-gene trimming, according to a later analysis, was linked to a missense DCLRE1C variant. Several V segments, TRBV6-2 and TRBV6-3 among them, could not be told apart and were dropped. More clonal expansion characterized HLA-associated TCR beta chains than equally common others in a later analysis.

Worth noting for this clone: Its specificity is not known.

In the PCR, 60 Vbeta and 13 Jbeta primers were used. Only in-frame clones appear in the TCRdb table, and some are missing; sequencing was by immunoSEQ multiplex PCR. This sample carries about 140,000 clones, with 2% to 2.5% going to the ten biggest clones. The CDR3 sequence is 15 residues long. V was clipped by 4 bases and J by 0 bases, with 7 bases between them. Germline CDR1 and CDR2: SGHAT and FQDESV (reference sequence). The V call is TRBV11-1, the J call TRBJ2-6; D is undetermined. The TCR originated in a woman aged 18-35 years in good health and CMV-seronegative. The source material was PBMCs. CDR3 in amino acids: CASSSVLSGANVLTF. CDR3 in DNA: TGTGCCAGCAGCTCCGTCCTCTCTGGGGCCAACGTCCTGACTTTC.